This T cell receptor beta chain was found in a study of cytomegalovirus exposure and HLA in healthy donors. Turning to the study itself: Later analysis reported that the approximately 120 validation repertoires shared the platform of the approximately 620 first-cohort repertoires.

This table comes from immunoSEQ multiplex PCR, and its TCRdb copy is limited to in-frame clones, with some not included. The sample lists some 110,000 clones; around 86% were seen once. Per the germline V gene, CDR1 is MNHEY and CDR2 is SVGAGI. The junction had 3 bases not matched to a gene; V was cut back by 4 bases and J by 4 bases. CDR3 length equals 14 residues. The sample consisted of PBMCs. The rearrangement joins TRBV6-5 to TRBJ1-5; 8 bases align to TRBD1. The clonotype was recovered from a man between 18 and 35 years old in good health and CMV-seronegative. The CDR3 DNA follows: TGTGCCAGCAGTTCAGGGGGCGGGAATCAGCCCCAGCATTTT. Protein product: CASSSGGGNQPQHF.